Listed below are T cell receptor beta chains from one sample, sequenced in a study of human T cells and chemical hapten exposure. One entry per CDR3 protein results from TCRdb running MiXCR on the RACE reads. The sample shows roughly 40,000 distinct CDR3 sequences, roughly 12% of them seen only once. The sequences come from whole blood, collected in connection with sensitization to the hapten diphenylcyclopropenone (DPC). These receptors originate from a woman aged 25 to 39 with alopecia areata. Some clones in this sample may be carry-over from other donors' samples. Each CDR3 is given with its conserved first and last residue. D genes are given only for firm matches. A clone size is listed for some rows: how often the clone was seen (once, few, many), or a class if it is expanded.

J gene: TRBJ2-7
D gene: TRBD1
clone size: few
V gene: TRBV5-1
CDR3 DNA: TGCGCCAGCAGCTGGGGGGACAGGGAGAACGAGCAGTACTTC
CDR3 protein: CASSWGDRENEQYF

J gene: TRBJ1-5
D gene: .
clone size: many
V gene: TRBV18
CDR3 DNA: TGTGCCAGCTCACCAGATAACGATCAGCCCCAGCATTTT
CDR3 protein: CASSPDNDQPQHF

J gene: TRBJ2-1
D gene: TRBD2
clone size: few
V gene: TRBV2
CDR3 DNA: TGTGCCAGCACCGACCCCGGGACTAGCGGATACAATGAGCAGTTCTTC
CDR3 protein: CASTDPGTSGYNEQFF

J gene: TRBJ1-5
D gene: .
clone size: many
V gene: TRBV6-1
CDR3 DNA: TGTGCCAGCAGTGAAGTACATCGGAATCAGCCCCAGCATTTT
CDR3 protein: CASSEVHRNQPQHF

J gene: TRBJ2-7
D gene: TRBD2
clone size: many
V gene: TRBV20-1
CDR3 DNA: TGCAGTGCTAGAGATCCGAAGCGGGGGGCCTACGAGCAGTACTTC
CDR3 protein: CSARDPKRGAYEQYF

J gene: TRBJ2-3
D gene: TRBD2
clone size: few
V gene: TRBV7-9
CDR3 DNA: TGTGCCAGCAGCTTTTTAGCGGGAGTTGAAGATACGCAGTATTTT
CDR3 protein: CASSFLAGVEDTQYF

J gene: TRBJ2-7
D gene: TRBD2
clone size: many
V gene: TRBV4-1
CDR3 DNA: TGCGCCAGCAGCCAAGGAAGAGGACCGGGACTAGCGGGAGACGAGCAGTACTTC
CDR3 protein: CASSQGRGPGLAGDEQYF

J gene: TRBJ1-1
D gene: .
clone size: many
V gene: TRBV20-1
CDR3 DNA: TGCAGTGCTAGTCCCCCGGGGGGGGCGGAAAATTCTTTCTTT
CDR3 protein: CSASPPGGAENSFF

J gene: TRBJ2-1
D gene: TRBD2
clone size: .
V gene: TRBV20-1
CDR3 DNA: TGCAGTGCTAGAGTACTAGCGGGAGCGGATGAGCAGTTCTTC
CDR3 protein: CSARVLAGADEQFF

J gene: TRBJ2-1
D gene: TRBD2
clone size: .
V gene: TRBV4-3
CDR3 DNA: TGCGCCAGCAGCAATATTAACTACGGCGGGAGATCAGGTGAGCAGTTCTTC
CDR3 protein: CASSNINYGGRSGEQFF

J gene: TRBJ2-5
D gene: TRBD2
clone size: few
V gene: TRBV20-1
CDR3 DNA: TGCAGTGCCCCGCCGGGACTAGCGGGAGGTGTCCAAGAGACCCAGTACTTC
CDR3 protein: CSAPPGLAGGVQETQYF

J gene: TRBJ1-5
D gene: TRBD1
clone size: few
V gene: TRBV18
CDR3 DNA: TGTGCCAGCTCAAGGGGACAGGCCCGCAATCAGCCCCAGCATTTT
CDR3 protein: CASSRGQARNQPQHF

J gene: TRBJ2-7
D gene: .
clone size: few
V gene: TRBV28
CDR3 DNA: TGTGCCAGCAGTTTATTCTCCTCGCGGCAGTACTTC
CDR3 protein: CASSLFSSRQYF

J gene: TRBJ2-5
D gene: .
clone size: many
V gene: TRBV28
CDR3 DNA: TGTGCCAGTGGAGAACAGGGGGGGCCGCAAGAGACCCAGTACTTC
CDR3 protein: CASGEQGGPQETQYF

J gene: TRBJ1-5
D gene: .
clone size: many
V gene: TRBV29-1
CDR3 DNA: TGCAGCGTTGTTCCCGGGGGAGATCAGCCCCAGCATTTT
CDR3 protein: CSVVPGGDQPQHF

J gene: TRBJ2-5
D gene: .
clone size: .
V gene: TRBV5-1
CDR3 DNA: TGCGCCAGCAGCTTAAAGGGGGAAGAGACCCAGTACTTC
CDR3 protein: CASSLKGEETQYF

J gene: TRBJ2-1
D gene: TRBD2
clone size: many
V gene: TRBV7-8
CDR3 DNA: TGTGCCAGCAGCTTGCCGGGACTAGGCAGCGATGAGCAGTTCTTC
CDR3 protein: CASSLPGLGSDEQFF

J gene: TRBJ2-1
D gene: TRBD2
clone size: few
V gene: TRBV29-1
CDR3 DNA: TGCCAAGCGATTCTAGCGGGAGTTGCTGAGCAGTTCTTC
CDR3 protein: CQAILAGVAEQFF

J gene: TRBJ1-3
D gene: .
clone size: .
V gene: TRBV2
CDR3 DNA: TGTGCCAGCAGTGAAGCTGGAAACACCATATATTTT
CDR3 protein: CASSEAGNTIYF